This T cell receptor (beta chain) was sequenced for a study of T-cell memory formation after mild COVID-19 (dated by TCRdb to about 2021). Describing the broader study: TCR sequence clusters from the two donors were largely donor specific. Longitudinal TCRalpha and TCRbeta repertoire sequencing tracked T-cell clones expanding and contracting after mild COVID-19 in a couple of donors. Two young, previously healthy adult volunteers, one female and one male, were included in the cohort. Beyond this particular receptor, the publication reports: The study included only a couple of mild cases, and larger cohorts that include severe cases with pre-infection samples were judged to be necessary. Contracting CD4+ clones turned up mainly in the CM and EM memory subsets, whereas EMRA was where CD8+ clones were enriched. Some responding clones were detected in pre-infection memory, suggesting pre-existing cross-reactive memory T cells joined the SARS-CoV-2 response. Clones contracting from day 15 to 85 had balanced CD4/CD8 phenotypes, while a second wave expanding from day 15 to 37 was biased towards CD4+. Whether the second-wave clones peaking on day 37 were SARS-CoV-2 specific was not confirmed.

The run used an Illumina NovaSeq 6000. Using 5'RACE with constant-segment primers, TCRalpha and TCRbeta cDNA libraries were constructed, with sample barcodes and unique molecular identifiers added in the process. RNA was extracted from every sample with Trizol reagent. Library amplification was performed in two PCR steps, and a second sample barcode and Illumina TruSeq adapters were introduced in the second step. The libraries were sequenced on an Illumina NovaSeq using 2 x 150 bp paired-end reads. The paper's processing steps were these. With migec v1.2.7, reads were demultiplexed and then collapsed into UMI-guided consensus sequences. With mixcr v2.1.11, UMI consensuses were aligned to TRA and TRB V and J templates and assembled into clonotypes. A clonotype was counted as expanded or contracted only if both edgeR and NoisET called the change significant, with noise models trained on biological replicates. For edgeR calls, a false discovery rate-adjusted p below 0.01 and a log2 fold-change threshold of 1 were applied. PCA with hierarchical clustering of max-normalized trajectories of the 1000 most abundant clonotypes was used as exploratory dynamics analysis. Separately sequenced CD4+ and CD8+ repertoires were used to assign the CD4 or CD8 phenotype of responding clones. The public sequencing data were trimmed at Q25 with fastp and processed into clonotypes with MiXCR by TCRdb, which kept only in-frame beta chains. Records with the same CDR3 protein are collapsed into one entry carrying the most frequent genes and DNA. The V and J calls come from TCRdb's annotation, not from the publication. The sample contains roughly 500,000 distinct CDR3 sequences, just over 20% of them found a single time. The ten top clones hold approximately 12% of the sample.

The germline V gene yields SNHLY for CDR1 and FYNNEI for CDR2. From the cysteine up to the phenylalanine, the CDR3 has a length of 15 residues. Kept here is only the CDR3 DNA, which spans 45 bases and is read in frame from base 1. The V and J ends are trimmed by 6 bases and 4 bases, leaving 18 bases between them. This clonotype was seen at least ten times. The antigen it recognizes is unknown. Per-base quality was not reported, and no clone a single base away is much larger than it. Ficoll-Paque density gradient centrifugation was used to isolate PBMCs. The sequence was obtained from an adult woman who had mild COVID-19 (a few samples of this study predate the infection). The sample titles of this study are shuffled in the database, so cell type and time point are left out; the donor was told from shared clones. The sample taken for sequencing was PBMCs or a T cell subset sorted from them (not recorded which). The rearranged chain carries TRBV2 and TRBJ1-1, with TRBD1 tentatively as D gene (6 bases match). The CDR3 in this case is CASRNQQGFGTEAFF. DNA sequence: TGTGCCAGCAGGAACCAACAGGGATTCGGCACTGAAGCTTTCTTT.